Following are 22 T cell receptor beta chains from one sample sequenced in a study of cytomegalovirus exposure and HLA in healthy donors. It was with 60 Vbeta and 13 Jbeta primers that the PCR ran. TCRdb's table, derived via immunoSEQ multiplex PCR, lists solely in-frame clones and lacks some. The sample contains around 130,000 clones, 81% of which appear only once. Sequencing was done on a sample of PBMCs. All receptors derive from a man younger than 35 in good health and CMV-seronegative.

The gene calls are TRBV6-4 and TRBJ1-1; D is perhaps TRBD1 (6 bases). CDR1 MRHNA and CDR2 SNTAGT come from the germline V gene. This CDR3 spans 13 amino acids. V lost 6 bases and J 1 base, leaving 9 bases between the germline ends. The CDR3 DNA sequence: TGTGCCAGCAGCGGGACACCGAACACTGAAGCTTTCTTT. Translated: CASSGTPNTEAFF.

The chain carries TRBV7-2 and TRBJ1-5; TRBD1 agrees at 12 bases. Per the germline V gene, CDR1 is SGHTA and CDR2 is FQGNSA. The CDR3 extends over 16 amino acids. With 5 bases clipped from V and 3 bases from J, the junction kept 5 bases outside the gene matches. The CDR3, as DNA: TGTGCCAGCAGCGAAGGGACAGGGGGCAACAATCAGCCCCAGCATTTT. Translated: CASSEGTGGNNQPQHF.

The genes are TRBV19 and TRBJ1-4; D may be TRBD1 (6 bases). This CDR3 region has 14 residues. V lost 8 bases to trimming and J lost 3 bases, with 13 bases between them. CDR1 and CDR2 from the germline V gene are LNHDA and SQIVND (reference sequence). CDR3 DNA sequence: TGTGCCAGTCAAGACAGGCACCCTAATGAAAAACTGTTTTTT. It yields the protein CASQDRHPNEKLFF.

A single count supports this clone. The rearrangement joins TRBV30 to TRBJ1-3; D is undetermined. With 2 bases removed from V and 6 bases from J, the gap between germline ends came to 5 bases. CDR1 is GTSNPN and CDR2 is SVGIG in the germline V gene (reference sequence). The CDR3 has 11 amino acids. The chain's CDR3 is CAWSLANTIYF. In DNA, the CDR3 is TGTGCCTGGAGTCTGGCAAACACCATATATTTT.

This chain joins TRBV5-5 and TRBJ1-2; 8 bases map to TRBD1. Germline trimming cut 5 bases from V and 2 bases from J; bases unmatched to any gene: 2. This CDR3 is built from 13 residues. Germline V gene sequence: CDR1 SGHKS, CDR2 YYEKEE (reference sequence). As DNA, the CDR3 is TGTGCCAGCAGACGGACAGGGAACTATGGCTACACCTTC. Protein product: CASRRTGNYGYTF.

This chain links TRBV27 with TRBJ1-6; the match to TRBD1 covers 10 bases. Germline V CDR1 and CDR2: MNHEY, SMNVEV (reference sequence). There are 14 residues in the CDR3. Germline trimming cut 4 bases from V and 7 bases from J; bases unmatched to any gene: 1. DNA of the CDR3: TGTGCCAGCAGTTGGACAGGGGGAAATTCACCCCTCCACTTT. Residues: CASSWTGGNSPLHF.

This clone showed up just a few times. The CDR3 coding sequence is TGCAGCGTTGAGACCCGGACGGGGACCTACGAGCAGTACTTC. Translation: CSVETRTGTYEQYF. The V call is TRBV29-1, the J call TRBJ2-7, with D perhaps matching TRBD2 (5 bases). Germline values: CDR1 SQVTM, CDR2 ANQGSEA. The CDR3 is made up of 14 amino acids. Trimming removed 3 bases from V and 2 bases from J, with 14 bases in between.

The chain links TRBV10-3 to TRBJ2-7, with D perhaps TRBD1 (5 bases). Germline V gene lookup returns CDR1 ENHRY and CDR2 SYGVKD. This CDR3 has 14 residues. The V end lost 2 bases, the J end lost 3 bases, and 11 bases lay between the germline ends. CDR3: CAISEADRIYEQYF. The CDR3 coding sequence is TGTGCCATCAGTGAGGCCGACAGAATCTACGAGCAGTACTTC.

The CDR3 DNA sequence: TGTGCCAGCAGTCCAGGGGGAATTGTCGAAAAACTGTTTTTT. It specifies CASSPGGIVEKLFF. This chain uses TRBV27 with TRBJ1-4; 7 positions agree with TRBD1. The germline V gene has CDR1 MNHEY and CDR2 SMNVEV (reference sequence). CDR3 length: 14 amino acids. V was pared by 5 bases and J by 8 bases, with 8 bases of the junction left unmatched.

This chain connects TRBV5-8 to TRBJ2-6, with D possibly matching TRBD2 (6 bases). Trimming cost V 4 bases and J 0 bases, with 17 bases left between them. The CDR3 contains 18 residues. Germline CDR1 SGHTS, CDR2 YDEGEE. CDR3 sequence (DNA): TGTGCCAGCAGCCCGGGGGACGGACTGTTCTCTGGGGCCAACGTCCTGACTTTC. This sequence encodes CASSPGDGLFSGANVLTF.

The genes are TRBV9 and TRBJ1-2; 11 bases fit TRBD1. The germline CDR1 and CDR2 sequences are SGDLS and YYNGEE. The V gene end was trimmed by 3 bases and the J gene end by 8 bases; junction bases not matched to a gene: 9. There are 15 residues in the CDR3. For the CDR3, the DNA is TGTGCCAGCAGCGGGACGGACAGGGGGCTAGAAGGCTACACCTTC. As protein: CASSGTDRGLEGYTF.

The chain couples TRBV10-3 to TRBJ1-6; D perhaps matches TRBD1 (5 bases). The length of the CDR3 is 15 residues. The germline CDR1 and CDR2 sequences are ENHRY and SYGVKD. V was trimmed by 2 bases and J by 7 bases, leaving 12 bases between them. CDR3 amino acids: CAISEGAGQNSPLHF. DNA of the CDR3: TGTGCCATCAGTGAGGGCGCAGGGCAGAATTCACCCCTCCACTTT.

This clone was recorded only once. The chain joins TRBV7-6 to TRBJ2-5, with 8 bases fitting TRBD2. Germline V CDR1 and CDR2: SGHVS, FNYEAQ. The CDR3 has 15 residues. The trim removed 1 base at V and 2 bases at J, leaving 3 bases unmatched. CDR3 residues: CASSLVRGAQETQYF. DNA of the CDR3: TGTGCCAGCAGCTTAGTGCGGGGGGCACAAGAGACCCAGTACTTC. Using reference TRBV7-6 and TRBJ2-5 for the parts outside the CDR3, the full variable domain is GAGVSQSPRYKVTKRGQDVALRCDPISGHVSLYWYRQALGQGPEFLTYFNYEAQQDKSGLPNDRFSAERPEGSISTLTIQRTEQRDSAMYRCASSLVRGAQETQYFGPGTRLLVL.

The J gene is TRBJ1-2, the V gene TRBV5-1, with 9 nucleotides matching TRBD1. The CDR3 covers 13 residues. Germline CDR1 SGHRS, CDR2 YFSETQ. Germline trimming cut 2 bases from V and 6 bases from J; bases unmatched to any gene: 2. CDR3 coding DNA: TGCGCCAGCAGCTTCGGGACAGGGCATGGCTACACCTTC. Encoded protein: CASSFGTGHGYTF.

This chain joins TRBV5-4 and TRBJ1-1; D remains unclear. The V end lost 4 bases, the J end lost 0 bases, and 7 bases lay between the germline ends. Germline CDR1 and CDR2: SGHNT and YYREEE (reference sequence). This CDR3 has 13 amino acids. The CDR3 bases are TGTGCCAGCAGCGTACTCATGAACACTGAAGCTTTCTTT. Amino acid sequence: CASSVLMNTEAFF.

The gene calls are TRBV10-1 and TRBJ1-6; no firm D call. Germline V lookup: CDR1 WNHNN, CDR2 SYGVQD (reference sequence). Trimming shortened V by 5 bases and J by 6 bases, and 5 bases separated the two germline ends. This CDR3 is built from 12 residues. This CDR3 reads CASSHSNSPLHF. The CDR3 nucleotides read TGCGCCAGCAGTCATAGTAATTCACCCCTCCACTTT.

The chain employs TRBV2 and TRBJ1-5, with D perhaps matching TRBD1 (5 bases). V lost 8 bases and J lost 4, with 12 bases in between. Germline V gene data show CDR1 as SNHLY and CDR2 as FYNNEI. This CDR3 contains 13 residues. CDR3 DNA: TGTGCCAGCCTGGGGGGGACTAATCAGCCCCAGCATTTT. Its translation is CASLGGTNQPQHF.

The chain is built from TRBV15 and TRBJ1-1, with no clear D. Trimming shortened V by 1 base and J by 0 bases, and 12 bases separated the two germline ends. The V gene's germline CDR1 is LNHNV and CDR2 YYDKDF (reference sequence). CDR3 length: 16 residues. Written as DNA, the CDR3 is TGTGCCACCAGCAGAGTAGGAGGAGTCATGAACACTGAAGCTTTCTTT. Translating it yields CATSRVGGVMNTEAFF.

The chain carries TRBV29-1 and TRBJ2-7; 9 bases align to TRBD1. From germline, CDR1 is SQVTM and CDR2 ANQGSEA. This CDR3 region has 14 residues. Trimming at V came to 4 bases and at J to 1 base, leaving 5 bases not matched to a gene. The CDR3 is CSVVVGQGSYEQYF. The CDR3 DNA reads as TGCAGCGTTGTAGTGGGACAGGGATCCTACGAGCAGTACTTC.

The rearrangement joins TRBV18 to TRBJ1-2; 8 bases align to TRBD1. V dropped 2 bases and J dropped 2; count of bases not matched to a gene: 7. CDR1 and CDR2 (germline): KGHSH, LQKENI. The CDR3 length is 16 residues. The CDR3 spells CASSPAGQVENYGYTF. The DNA of the CDR3 is TGTGCCAGCTCACCAGCGGGACAGGTTGAGAACTATGGCTACACCTTC. Drawing the rest from reference TRBV18 and TRBJ1-2, the complete variable domain is NAGVMQNPRHLVRRRGQEARLRCSPMKGHSHVYWYRQLPEEGLKFMVYLQKENIIDESGMPKERFSAEFPKEGPSILRIQQVVRGDSAAYFCASSPAGQVENYGYTFGSGTRLTVV.

This clone appeared a single time. The chain links TRBV6-6 to TRBJ1-1, with D unresolved. CDR3 length equals 13 residues. The ends were cut back, 5 bases at V and 7 bases at J, with 14 bases in the middle. Germline V gene data show CDR1 as MNHNY and CDR2 as SVGAGI (reference sequence). CDR3 residues: CASSTPRPFEAFF. The CDR3 DNA sequence: TGTGCCAGCAGTACGCCTAGGCCGTTTGAAGCTTTCTTT.

The rearrangement links TRBV25-1 to TRBJ2-5; TRBD2 might be the D (6 bases). The ends were cut back, 1 base at V and 4 bases at J, with 10 bases in the middle. This CDR3 is 14 amino acids long. Germline values: CDR1 MGHDK, CDR2 SYGVNS. CDR3 bases: TGTGCCAGCAGTGAATTTAGGGGAGGAGAGACCCAGTACTTC. Encoded protein: CASSEFRGGETQYF.